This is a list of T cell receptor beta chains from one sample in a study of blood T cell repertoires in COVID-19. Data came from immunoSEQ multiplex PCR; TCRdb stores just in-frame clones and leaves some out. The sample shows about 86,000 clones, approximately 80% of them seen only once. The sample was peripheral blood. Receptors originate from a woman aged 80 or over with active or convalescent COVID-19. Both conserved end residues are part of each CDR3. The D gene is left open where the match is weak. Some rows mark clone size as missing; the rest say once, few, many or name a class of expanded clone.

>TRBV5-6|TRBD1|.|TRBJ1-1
CASSQGQLTEAFF
TGTGCCAGCAGCCAGGGACAGCTCACTGAAGCTTTCTTT
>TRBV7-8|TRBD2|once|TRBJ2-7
CASSFRLAGGKQYF
TGTGCCAGCAGCTTTAGACTAGCGGGGGGTAAGCAGTACTTC
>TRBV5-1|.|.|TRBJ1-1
CASSSSQVAFF
TGCGCCAGCAGCTCGTCTCAGGTGGCTTTCTTT
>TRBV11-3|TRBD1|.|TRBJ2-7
CASSFITFGTASSYEQYF
TGTGCCAGCAGTTTTATTACGTTTGGGACAGCGAGTTCCTACGAGCAGTACTTC
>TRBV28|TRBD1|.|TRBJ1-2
CASSSPGQGANYGYTF
TGTGCCAGCAGTAGCCCAGGACAGGGGGCTAACTATGGCTACACCTTC
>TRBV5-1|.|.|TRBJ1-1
CASSYIPRLTEAFF
TGCGCCAGCAGCTACATTCCACGCCTCACTGAAGCTTTCTTT
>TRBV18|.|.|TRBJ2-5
CASSPSERQETQYF
TGTGCCAGCTCACCCTCGGAGCGGCAAGAGACCCAGTACTTC
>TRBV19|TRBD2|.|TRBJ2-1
CASTQNQLAGDGNEQFF
TGTGCCAGTACCCAAAACCAACTAGCGGGAGATGGGAATGAGCAGTTCTTC
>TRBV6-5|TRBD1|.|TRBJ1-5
CASSPGTGYQPQHF
TGTGCCAGCAGCCCCGGGACAGGGTATCAGCCCCAGCATTTT
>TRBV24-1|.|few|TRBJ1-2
CATSDLGYGYTF
TGTGCCACCAGTGACCTAGGCTATGGCTACACCTTC
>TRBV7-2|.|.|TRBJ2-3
CASRLHPDTQYF
TGTGCCAGCAGACTTCACCCAGATACGCAGTATTTT
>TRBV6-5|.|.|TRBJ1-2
CASSYSAGYGYTF
TGTGCCAGCAGTTACTCGGCGGGCTATGGCTACACCTTC
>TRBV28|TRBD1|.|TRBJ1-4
CASSLGGTGVGEKLFF
TGTGCCAGCAGTTTGGGAGGGACAGGGGTGGGTGAAAAACTGTTTTTT
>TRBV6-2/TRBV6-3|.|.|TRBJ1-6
CASSYRRDIGSPLHF
TGTGCCAGCAGTTACCGCCGGGACATAGGTTCACCCCTCCACTTT
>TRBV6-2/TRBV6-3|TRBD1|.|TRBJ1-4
CASTPDREEKLFF
TGTGCCAGCACCCCGGACAGGGAAGAAAAACTGTTTTTT
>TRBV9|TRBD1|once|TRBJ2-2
CASSVSGTGDTGELFF
TGTGCCAGCAGCGTCTCCGGGACAGGGGACACCGGGGAGCTGTTTTTT
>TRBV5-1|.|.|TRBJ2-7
CASSLVADYEQYF
TGCGCCAGCAGCTTGGTAGCCGACTACGAGCAGTACTTC
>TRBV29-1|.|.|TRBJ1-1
CSVEDLVRTGDLMNTEAFF
TGCAGCGTTGAAGATCTAGTGAGAACAGGAGATCTGATGAACACTGAAGCTTTCTTT
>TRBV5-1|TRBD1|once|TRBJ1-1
CASSVGQGVTEAFF
TGCGCCAGCAGCGTAGGACAGGGGGTCACTGAAGCTTTCTTT
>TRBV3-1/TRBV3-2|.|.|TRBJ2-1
CASSQDAPGVAYNEQFF
TGTGCCAGCAGCCAAGATGCGCCAGGGGTTGCCTACAATGAGCAGTTCTTC
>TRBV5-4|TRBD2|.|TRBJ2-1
CASSSGGGISYNEQFF
TGTGCCAGCAGCTCGGGGGGTGGGATCTCCTACAATGAGCAGTTCTTC
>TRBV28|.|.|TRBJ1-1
CASIGTSNTEAFF
TGTGCCAGCATTGGGACATCGAACACTGAAGCTTTCTTT
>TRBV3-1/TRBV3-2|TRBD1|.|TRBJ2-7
CASSLQGSSYEQYF
TGTGCCAGCAGCCTACAGGGGAGCTCCTACGAGCAGTACTTC
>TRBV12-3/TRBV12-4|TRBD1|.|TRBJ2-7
CASSSTGSREQYF
TGTGCCAGCAGCTCGACAGGGTCTAGGGAGCAGTACTTC
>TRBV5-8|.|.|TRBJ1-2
CASRQGDGYTF
TGTGCCAGCAGACAGGGAGATGGCTACACCTTC
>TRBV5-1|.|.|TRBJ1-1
CASSLVTGEAFF
TGCGCCAGCAGCTTGGTAACGGGTGAAGCTTTCTTT
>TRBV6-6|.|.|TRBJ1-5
CASRATGNQPQHF
TGTGCCAGCAGGGCGACAGGCAATCAGCCCCAGCATTTT
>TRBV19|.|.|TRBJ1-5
CASSIIQVNQPQHF
TGTGCCAGTAGTATAATTCAGGTCAATCAGCCCCAGCATTTT
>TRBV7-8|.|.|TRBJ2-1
CASSSWTRTSSYNEQFF
TGTGCCAGCAGCTCTTGGACTCGCACGAGCTCCTACAATGAGCAGTTCTTC
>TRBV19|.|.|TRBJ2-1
CASSIEGVSYNEQFF
TGTGCCAGTAGTATAGAGGGAGTGTCCTACAATGAGCAGTTCTTC
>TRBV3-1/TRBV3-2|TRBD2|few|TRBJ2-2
CASSQRTSSTGELFF
TGTGCCAGCAGCCAACGGACTAGCTCCACCGGGGAGCTGTTTTTT
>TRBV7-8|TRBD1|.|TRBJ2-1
CASSLDRGNEQFF
TGTGCCAGCAGCTTAGACAGGGGCAATGAGCAGTTCTTC
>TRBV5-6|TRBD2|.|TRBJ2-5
CASSYVSGRTETQYF
TGTGCCAGCAGCTATGTGAGCGGGAGGACGGAGACCCAGTACTTC
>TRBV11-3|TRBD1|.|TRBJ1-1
CASSFRGRGTEAFF
TGTGCCAGCAGCTTCAGGGGGCGGGGCACTGAAGCTTTCTTT
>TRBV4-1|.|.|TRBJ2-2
CASSPRDVNTGELFF
TGCGCCAGCAGCCCCAGGGATGTAAACACCGGGGAGCTGTTTTTT
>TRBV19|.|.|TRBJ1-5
CASSTGPPQGPQHF
TGTGCCAGTAGTACTGGGCCCCCCCAAGGGCCCCAGCATTTT
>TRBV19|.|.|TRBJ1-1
CASSWAANTEAFF
TGTGCCAGTAGTTGGGCAGCGAACACTGAAGCTTTCTTT
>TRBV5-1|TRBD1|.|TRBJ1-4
CASSSTGGVGSEKLFF
TGCGCCAGCAGCTCGACAGGGGGCGTGGGAAGTGAAAAACTGTTTTTT
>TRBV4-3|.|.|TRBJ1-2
CASSLSAAGVGGYTF
TGCGCCAGCAGCCTCTCCGCGGCAGGGGTGGGGGGCTACACCTTC
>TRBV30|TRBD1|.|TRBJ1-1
CAWSRDRGNTEAFF
TGTGCCTGGAGTCGGGACAGGGGGAACACTGAAGCTTTCTTT
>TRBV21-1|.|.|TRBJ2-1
CASSKELEHGGAVNEQFF
TGTGCCAGCAGCAAAGAACTAGAGCACGGGGGAGCGGTTAATGAGCAGTTCTTC
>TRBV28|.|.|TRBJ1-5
CASTPTGFSNQPQHF
TGTGCCAGCACCCCAACAGGTTTTAGCAATCAGCCCCAGCATTTT
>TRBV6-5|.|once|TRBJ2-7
CASTLGWGVSYEQYF
TGTGCCAGCACCTTAGGGTGGGGCGTGTCCTACGAGCAGTACTTC
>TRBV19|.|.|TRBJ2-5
CASSPLQGYQETQYF
TGTGCCAGTAGTCCCCTCCAGGGCTACCAAGAGACCCAGTACTTC
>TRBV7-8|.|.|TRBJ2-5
CASSSSQETQYF
TGTGCCAGCAGCTCATCCCAAGAGACCCAGTACTTC